A selection of T cell receptor beta chains follows, all from one sample in a study of memory CD4+ T cells and cytomegalovirus serostatus. The data were produced by immunoSEQ multiplex PCR, yet TCRdb's version contains in-frame clones alone and is incomplete. The table has approximately 60,000 clones, about 81% seen once. The specimen was memory CD4+ T cells from blood. All receptors derive from an adult in good health and CMV-seronegative. Each CDR3 is given with its conserved first and last residue. Each record gives: clone size, D gene, CDR3 length, J gene, V gene, CDR3 DNA, CDR3 protein. D genes are given only for firm matches. Not all rows give a size; the values are once, few, many and, for expanded clones, a class.

. . 13 TRBJ2-3 TRBV6-5 TGTGCCAGCAGAGAGCGGGTGAGGGATACGCAGTATTTT CASRERVRDTQYF
. TRBD2 18 TRBJ2-1 TRBV27 TGTGCCAGCAGTTCCCAGGAGGGACTAGCGGGAGGTTACAATGAGCAGTTCTTC CASSSQEGLAGGYNEQFF
. . 15 TRBJ2-2 TRBV5-1 TGCGCCAGCAGCTCCGGGCCTTACAACTCCGGGGAGCTGTTTTTT CASSSGPYNSGELFF
. TRBD2 16 TRBJ2-3 TRBV7-2 TGTGCCAGCACCATACGGACTAGCGGACCCACAGATACGCAGTATTTT CASTIRTSGPTDTQYF
. . 14 TRBJ2-5 TRBV7-7 TGTGCTAGCAGCTTAGGGGGGAATGTGGAGACCCAGTACTTC CASSLGGNVETQYF
once TRBD1 16 TRBJ1-5 TRBV27 TGTGCCAGCAGTTTGCTAAGCCACAGGGGTGATCAGCCCCAGCATTTT CASSLLSHRGDQPQHF
. TRBD1 13 TRBJ1-1 TRBV28 TGTGCCAGCAGTGCCGGGACAGTAGCTGAAGCTTTCTTT CASSAGTVAEAFF
. . 15 TRBJ1-5 TRBV6-5 TGTGCCAGCAGAGCAGGGTCGAGGGGCAATCAGCCCCAGCATTTT CASRAGSRGNQPQHF
once TRBD1 14 TRBJ2-7 TRBV19 TGTGCCAGTAGTAGGACAGGGGACTCCTACGAGCAGTACTTC CASSRTGDSYEQYF
few . 13 TRBJ2-7 TRBV27 TGTGCCAGCAGTTTGCATACCTCCTACGAGCAGTACTTC CASSLHTSYEQYF
. TRBD2 15 TRBJ2-1 TRBV11-2 TGTGCCAGCAGCTTGGTTCGGGAGGGCAAAAATGAGCAGTTCTTC CASSLVREGKNEQFF
. . 16 TRBJ2-2 TRBV2 TGTGCCAGCAGTGAAACTCGAGCCGCGAACACCGGGGAGCTGTTTTTT CASSETRAANTGELFF
. TRBD2 14 TRBJ2-7 TRBV7-8 TGTGCCAGCAGCGGACTAGCGGGAGGCGGCGAGCAGTACTTC CASSGLAGGGEQYF
. . 13 TRBJ1-1 TRBV30 TGTGCCTGGATCACGCAGGTGGGGGGGCTATCTTTCTTT CAWITQVGGLSFF
. . 16 TRBJ1-3 TRBV15 TGTGCCACCAGCAGACCGGGACTGATCTCTGGAAACACCATATATTTT CATSRPGLISGNTIYF
. TRBD2 14 TRBJ2-7 TRBV5-4 TGTGCCAGCAGCTTAGCGGGAGGGTCCTACGAGCAGTACTTC CASSLAGGSYEQYF
once TRBD1 14 TRBJ1-3 TRBV7-9 TGTGCCAGCAGCTTATCGGGACAGGGGAACACCATATATTTT CASSLSGQGNTIYF
. . 12 TRBJ1-5 TRBV7-2 TGTGCCAGCAGCTTCGGGAACCGGCCCCAGCATTTT CASSFGNRPQHF
few . 14 TRBJ1-1 TRBV28 TGTGCCAGCAGTTTTGAGGGGGGACGGGTAAAAGCTTTCTTT CASSFEGGRVKAFF
. . 14 TRBJ1-1 TRBV9 TGTGCCAGCAGCGTAAGTTTCAAGAACACTGAAGCTTTCTTT CASSVSFKNTEAFF
. TRBD1 15 TRBJ1-2 TRBV5-1 TGCGCCAGCAGCTCTGAGGGACAGGGAGTCTCGGGCTACACCTTC CASSSEGQGVSGYTF
. . 16 TRBJ2-1 TRBV14 TGTGCCAGCAGTCGGACCCTTTACTGGAGCTACAATGAGCAGTTCTTC CASSRTLYWSYNEQFF
few TRBD1 14 TRBJ2-3 TRBV19 TGTGCCAGTAGTATCCAGGGGGCAACTGATACGCAGTATTTT CASSIQGATDTQYF
. . 14 TRBJ1-2 TRBV6-1 TGTGCCAGCAGTGAATCCGGGGGCCACGGGGGCTACACCTTC CASSESGGHGGYTF
. . 15 TRBJ1-1 TRBV4-1 TGCGCCAGCAGCCAAGTAACCGGGCCCGAGGCTGAAGCTTTCTTT CASSQVTGPEAEAFF
few . 13 TRBJ1-2 TRBV30 TGTGCCTGGACCACGGAGAGGGTGCAGGGCTACACCTTC CAWTTERVQGYTF
. . 15 TRBJ2-5 TRBV5-6 TGTGCCAGCAGCTTGGTTCAGGACCGCCAAGAGACCCAGTACTTC CASSLVQDRQETQYF
. TRBD2 17 TRBJ2-3 TRBV29-1 TGCAGCGTCACTACACCTGGGACTAGCACTTTCACAGATACGCAGTATTTT CSVTTPGTSTFTDTQYF
. . 13 TRBJ1-1 TRBV18 TGTGCCAGCTCACCGACGGGGGACACTGAAGCTTTCTTT CASSPTGDTEAFF
. . 14 TRBJ1-1 TRBV2 TGTGCCAGCCCTCGAGGCAGGGACCTCCGCGAGGCTTTCTTT CASPRGRDLREAFF
. TRBD2 16 TRBJ2-3 TRBV6-1 TGTGCCAGCAGTGGCGGGACTAGCGGGAGGGGGTACACGCAGTATTTT CASSGGTSGRGYTQYF
. TRBD1 15 TRBJ1-6 TRBV5-1 TGCGCCAGCAGCCCAGAGACAGGGCACGATTCACCCCTCCACTTT CASSPETGHDSPLHF
few TRBD2 15 TRBJ2-3 TRBV5-1 TGCGCCAGCAGCCTGACTAGCGGGATCACAGATACGCAGTATTTT CASSLTSGITDTQYF
. TRBD2 15 TRBJ2-3 TRBV2 TGTGCCAGCACGGCGGGAGGGCTCCAGGGGGATACGCAGTATTTT CASTAGGLQGDTQYF
few . 15 TRBJ1-2 TRBV30 TGTGCCTGGAGTGCCCTTAAAACAGGGAGGTCTGGCTACACCTTC CAWSALKTGRSGYTF
. TRBD1 16 TRBJ1-3 TRBV2 TGTGCCAGCAGTGAAGGACAGGGGAAAAGTGGAAACACCATATATTTT CASSEGQGKSGNTIYF
. . 14 TRBJ2-7 TRBV7-2 TGTGCCAGCAGACTAGGGCGTCAGTCCTACGAGCAGTACTTC CASRLGRQSYEQYF
once . 16 TRBJ2-2 TRBV5-1 TGCGCCAGCAGCTTGGAGGGGACCCGGGTGTCCGGGGAGCTGTTTTTT CASSLEGTRVSGELFF
. TRBD2 13 TRBJ2-5 TRBV18 TGTGCCAGCTCACCAGGGCTAGCGGGGACCCAGTACTTC CASSPGLAGTQYF
. . 12 TRBJ2-5 TRBV11-3 TGTGCCAGCAGCCGGGAAGATGAGACCCAGTACTTC CASSREDETQYF
. . 14 TRBJ1-6 TRBV5-4 TGTGCCAGCAGCCCCGGGACTTCGTGGTCACCCCTCCACTTT CASSPGTSWSPLHF
. TRBD1 15 TRBJ1-4 TRBV2 TGTGCCAGCAGTCGACAGGGGGGAGCTAATGAAAAACTGTTTTTT CASSRQGGANEKLFF
. . 13 TRBJ2-5 TRBV18 TGTGCCAGCCAACGGGACACTCAAGAGACCCAGTACTTC CASQRDTQETQYF
once TRBD2 16 TRBJ2-4 TRBV5-4 TGTGCCAGCAGCTCTCGGGGAGGGGAGGCCAAAAACATTCAGTACTTC CASSSRGGEAKNIQYF
. . 14 TRBJ2-5 TRBV5-1 TGCGCCAGCAGCTTGAACGGGCTGGAAGAGACCCAGTACTTC CASSLNGLEETQYF
. . 16 TRBJ1-2 TRBV7-3 TGTGCCAGCAGCCCCGCCCCGGTGGGGGGGAACTATGGCTACACCTTC CASSPAPVGGNYGYTF
. TRBD2 21 TRBJ2-3 TRBV28 TGTGCCAGCAGTTTTATTGTAGAGAGATTACTAGCGGCTTGGGGGGCAGATACGCAGTATTTT CASSFIVERLLAAWGADTQYF